The T cell receptor (beta chain) described here comes from a study of blood T cell repertoires in COVID-19. For the study at large: COVID-19 samples from acute and convalescent phases originated in the United States, Italy and Spain. In each case, the material was cDNA or gDNA derived from T cells, B-cell-depleted T cells, or PBMCs.

Per the germline V gene, CDR1 is MDHEN and CDR2 is SYDVKM. The CDR3 has 19 amino acids. With 10 bases clipped from V and 7 bases from J, the junction kept 24 bases outside the gene matches. Per the original data handling: It was from reference gene primer amplification that nucleated cell counts were estimated. Only in-frame clones appear in the TCRdb table, and some are missing; sequencing was by immunoSEQ multiplex PCR. The V and J calls and clone size come from that table; D and trimming were worked out from the DNA. The sample has 100,000 or so clones, about 81% seen once; the top ten hold approximately 15%. The count of this clone is one.

The rearrangement joins TRBV28 to TRBJ2-1, with 11 nucleotides matching TRBD2. Sample: peripheral blood. The receptor was isolated from a woman aged 55-70 years with acute or convalescent COVID-19. The CDR3 protein is CATRARQSGLADLVNEQFF. The CDR3 DNA sequence: TGTGCCACCAGGGCCAGGCAGTCGGGACTAGCGGACCTGGTGAATGAGCAGTTCTTC.